This T cell receptor beta chain comes out of a study of blood T cell repertoires in COVID-19. This table comes from immunoSEQ multiplex PCR, and its TCRdb copy is limited to in-frame clones, with some not included. The sample contains some 45,000 clones, roughly nine tenths of which appear only once. Trimming cost V 4 bases and J 5 bases; bases outside gene matches: 12. Germline V gene lookup returns CDR1 SGHTA and CDR2 FQGNSA. This CDR3 has 16 residues. The sequenced sample consisted of peripheral blood. The chain recombines TRBV7-2 with TRBJ2-3; 7 nucleotides line up with TRBD1. The TCR was taken from a human donor in a cohort sampled during active COVID-19. CDR3 bases: TGTGCCAGCAGCTCCACTCCGAGACAGGGCGGAGATACGCAGTATTTT. It is translated as CASSSTPRQGGDTQYF.